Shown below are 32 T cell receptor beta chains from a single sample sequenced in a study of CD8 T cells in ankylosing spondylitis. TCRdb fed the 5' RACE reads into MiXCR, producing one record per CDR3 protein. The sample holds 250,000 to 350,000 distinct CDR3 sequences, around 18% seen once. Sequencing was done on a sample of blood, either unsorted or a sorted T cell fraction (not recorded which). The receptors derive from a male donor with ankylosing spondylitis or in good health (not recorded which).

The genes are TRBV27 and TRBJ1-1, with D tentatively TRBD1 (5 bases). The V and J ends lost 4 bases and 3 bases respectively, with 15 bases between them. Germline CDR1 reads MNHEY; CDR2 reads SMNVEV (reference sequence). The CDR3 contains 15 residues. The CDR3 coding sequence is TGTGCCAGCAGTTCAGGACCCCGAGGGGACACTGAAGCTTTCTTT. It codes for CASSSGPRGDTEAFF.

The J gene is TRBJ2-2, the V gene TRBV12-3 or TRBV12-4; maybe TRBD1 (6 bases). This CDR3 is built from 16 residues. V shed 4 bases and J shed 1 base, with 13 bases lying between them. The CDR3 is CASSSFRGQNTGELFF. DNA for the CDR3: TGTGCCAGCAGTTCGTTCAGGGGACAGAACACCGGGGAGCTGTTTTTT.

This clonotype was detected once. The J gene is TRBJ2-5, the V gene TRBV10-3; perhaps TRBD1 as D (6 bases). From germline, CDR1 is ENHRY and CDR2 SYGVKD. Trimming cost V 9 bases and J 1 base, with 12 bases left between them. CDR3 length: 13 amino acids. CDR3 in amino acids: CAITGSPQETQYF. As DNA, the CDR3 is TGTGCCATAACAGGGTCCCCCCAAGAGACCCAGTACTTC.

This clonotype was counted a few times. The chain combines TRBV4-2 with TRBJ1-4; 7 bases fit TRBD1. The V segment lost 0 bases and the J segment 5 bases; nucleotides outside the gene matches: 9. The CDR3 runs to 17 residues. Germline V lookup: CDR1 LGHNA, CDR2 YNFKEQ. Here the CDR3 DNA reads TGTGCCAGCAGCCAAGAAAGAAGACAGGGCCCGAATGAAAAACTGTTTTTT. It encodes CASSQERRQGPNEKLFF.

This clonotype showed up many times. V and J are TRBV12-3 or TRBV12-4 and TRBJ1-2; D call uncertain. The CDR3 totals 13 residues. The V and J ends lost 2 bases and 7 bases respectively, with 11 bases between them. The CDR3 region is CASSLMSGSGYTF. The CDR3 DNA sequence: TGTGCCAGCAGTTTAATGTCTGGGAGTGGCTACACCTTC.

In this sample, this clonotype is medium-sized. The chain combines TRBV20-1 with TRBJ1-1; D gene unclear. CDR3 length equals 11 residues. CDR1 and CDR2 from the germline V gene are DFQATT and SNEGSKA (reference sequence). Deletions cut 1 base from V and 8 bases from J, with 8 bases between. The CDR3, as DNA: TGCAGTGCTAGAGCCGAGACGGAAGCTTTCTTT. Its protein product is CSARAETEAFF.

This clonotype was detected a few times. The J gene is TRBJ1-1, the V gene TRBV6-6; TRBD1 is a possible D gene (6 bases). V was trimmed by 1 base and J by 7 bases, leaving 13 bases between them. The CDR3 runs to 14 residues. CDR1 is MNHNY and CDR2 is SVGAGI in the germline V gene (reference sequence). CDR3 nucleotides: TGTGCCAGCAGTTACTTGGGGGGCGGAGATGAAGCTTTCTTT. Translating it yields CASSYLGGGDEAFF.

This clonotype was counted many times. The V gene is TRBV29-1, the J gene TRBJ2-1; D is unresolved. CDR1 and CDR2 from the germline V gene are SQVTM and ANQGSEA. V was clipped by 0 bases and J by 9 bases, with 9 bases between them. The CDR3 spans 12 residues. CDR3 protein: CSVEDMTIEQFF. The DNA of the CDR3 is TGCAGCGTTGAAGATATGACGATTGAGCAGTTCTTC.

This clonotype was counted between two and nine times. The chain's CDR3 is CASSQERARNTIYF. The CDR3 DNA is TGTGCCAGCAGCCAAGAGAGGGCGAGAAACACCATATATTTT. This sequence joins TRBV4-2 and TRBJ1-3; D uncertain. CDR1 LGHNA and CDR2 YNFKEQ come from the germline V gene. The ends were cut back, 0 bases at V and 5 bases at J, with 8 bases in the middle. This CDR3 spans 14 amino acids.

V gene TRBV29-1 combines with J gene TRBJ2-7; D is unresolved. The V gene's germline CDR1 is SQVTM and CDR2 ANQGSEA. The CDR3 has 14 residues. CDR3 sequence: CSVEDRPSIYEHYV. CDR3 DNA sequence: TGCAGCGTTGAAGATCGGCCTTCTATCTACGAGCATTACGTC.

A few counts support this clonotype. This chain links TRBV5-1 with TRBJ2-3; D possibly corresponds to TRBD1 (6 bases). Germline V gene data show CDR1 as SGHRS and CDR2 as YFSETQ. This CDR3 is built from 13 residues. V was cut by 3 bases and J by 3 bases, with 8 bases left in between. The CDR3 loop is CASSWTATDTQYF. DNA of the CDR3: TGCGCCAGCAGCTGGACAGCTACAGATACGCAGTATTTT.

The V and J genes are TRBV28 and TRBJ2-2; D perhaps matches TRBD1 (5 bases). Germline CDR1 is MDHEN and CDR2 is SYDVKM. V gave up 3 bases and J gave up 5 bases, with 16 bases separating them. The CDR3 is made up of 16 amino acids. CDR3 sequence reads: CASSFGYRLGTGELFF. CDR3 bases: TGTGCCAGCAGTTTCGGGTACAGGCTTGGGACCGGGGAGCTGTTTTTT.

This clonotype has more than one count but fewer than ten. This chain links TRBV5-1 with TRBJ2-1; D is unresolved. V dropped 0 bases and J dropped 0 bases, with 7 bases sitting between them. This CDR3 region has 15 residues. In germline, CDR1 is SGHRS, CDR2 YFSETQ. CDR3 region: CASSLAGTSYNEQFF. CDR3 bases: TGCGCCAGCAGCTTGGCTGGCACCTCCTACAATGAGCAGTTCTTC.

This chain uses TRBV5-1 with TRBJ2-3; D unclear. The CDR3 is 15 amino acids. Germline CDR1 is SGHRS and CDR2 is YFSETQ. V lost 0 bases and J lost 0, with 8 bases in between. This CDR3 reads CASSLASISTDTQYF. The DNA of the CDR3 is TGCGCCAGCAGCTTGGCAAGCATCAGCACAGATACGCAGTATTTT.

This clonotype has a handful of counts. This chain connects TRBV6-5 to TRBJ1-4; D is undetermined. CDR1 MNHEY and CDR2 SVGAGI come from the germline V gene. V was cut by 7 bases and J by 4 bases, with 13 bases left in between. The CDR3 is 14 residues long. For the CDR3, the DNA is TGTGCCAGCATTTTGACATTTGGTAATGAAAAACTGTTTTTT. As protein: CASILTFGNEKLFF.

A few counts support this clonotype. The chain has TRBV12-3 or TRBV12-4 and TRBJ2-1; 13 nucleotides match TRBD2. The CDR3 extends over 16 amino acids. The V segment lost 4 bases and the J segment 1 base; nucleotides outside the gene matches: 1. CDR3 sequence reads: CASSWGLAGSYNEQFF. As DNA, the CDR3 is TGTGCCAGCAGTTGGGGACTAGCGGGGTCCTACAATGAGCAGTTCTTC.

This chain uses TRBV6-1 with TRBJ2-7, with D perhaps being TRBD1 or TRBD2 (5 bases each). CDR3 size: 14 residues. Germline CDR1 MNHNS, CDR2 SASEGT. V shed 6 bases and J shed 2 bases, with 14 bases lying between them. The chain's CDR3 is CASSANPGPYEQYV. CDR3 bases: TGTGCCAGCAGCGCAAACCCGGGGCCCTACGAGCAGTACGTC.

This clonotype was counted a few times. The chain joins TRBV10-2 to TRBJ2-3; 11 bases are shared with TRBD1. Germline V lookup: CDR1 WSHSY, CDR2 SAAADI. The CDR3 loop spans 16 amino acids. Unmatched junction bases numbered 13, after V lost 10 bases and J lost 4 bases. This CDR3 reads CATTRTGGDYSDTQYF. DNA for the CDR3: TGCGCCACCACCCGGACAGGGGGCGATTATTCAGATACGCAGTATTTT.

The CDR3 spells CSARVIRENQPQYF. CDR3 nucleotides: TGCAGTGCTAGAGTAATAAGGGAGAATCAGCCCCAGTATTTT. The chain combines TRBV20-1 with TRBJ1-5; perhaps TRBD2 as D (5 bases). The last part of the DNA fits TRBJ2-3 better; the J call may be wrong. Germline CDR1 and CDR2: DFQATT and SNEGSKA (reference sequence). CDR3 length: 14 residues.

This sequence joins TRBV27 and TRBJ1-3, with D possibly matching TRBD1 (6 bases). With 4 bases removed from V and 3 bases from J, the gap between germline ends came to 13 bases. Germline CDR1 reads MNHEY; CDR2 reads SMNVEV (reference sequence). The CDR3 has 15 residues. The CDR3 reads CASSSQYRDGNTIYF. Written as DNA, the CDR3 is TGTGCCAGCAGTTCCCAATACAGGGATGGAAACACCATATATTTT.

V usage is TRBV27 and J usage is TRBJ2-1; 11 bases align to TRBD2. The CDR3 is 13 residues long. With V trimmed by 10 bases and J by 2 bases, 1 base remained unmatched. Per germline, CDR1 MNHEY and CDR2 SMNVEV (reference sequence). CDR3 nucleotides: TGTGCCACACTAGCGGGAGCCTACAATGAGCAGTTCTTC. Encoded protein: CATLAGAYNEQFF.

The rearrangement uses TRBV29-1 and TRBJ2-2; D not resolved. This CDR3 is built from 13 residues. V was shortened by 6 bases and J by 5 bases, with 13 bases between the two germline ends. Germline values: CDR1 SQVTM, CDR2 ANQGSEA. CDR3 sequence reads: CSVVTLGTGELFF. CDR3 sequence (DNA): TGCAGCGTCGTTACCTTGGGGACCGGGGAGCTGTTTTTT.

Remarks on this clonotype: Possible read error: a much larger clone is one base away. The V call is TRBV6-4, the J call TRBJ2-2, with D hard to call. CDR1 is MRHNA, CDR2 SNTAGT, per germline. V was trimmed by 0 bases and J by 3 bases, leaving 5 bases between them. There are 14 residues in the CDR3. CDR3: CASSDSGYTGELFF. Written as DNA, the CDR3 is TGTGCCAGCAGTGACTCGGGTTACACCGGGGAGCTGTTTTTT.

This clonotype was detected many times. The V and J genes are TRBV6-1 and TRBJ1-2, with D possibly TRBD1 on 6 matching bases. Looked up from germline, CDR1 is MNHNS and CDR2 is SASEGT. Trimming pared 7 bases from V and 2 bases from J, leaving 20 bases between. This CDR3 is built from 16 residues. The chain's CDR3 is CASTLLGAEENYGYTF. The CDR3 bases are TGTGCCAGCACCCTATTGGGGGCAGAAGAAAACTATGGCTACACCTTC.

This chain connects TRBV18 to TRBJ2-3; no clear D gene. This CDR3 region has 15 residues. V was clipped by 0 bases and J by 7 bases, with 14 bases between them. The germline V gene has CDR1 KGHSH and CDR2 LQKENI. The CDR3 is CASSPPNSNPHTQYF. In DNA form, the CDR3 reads TGTGCCAGCTCACCACCCAACAGCAACCCGCATACGCAGTATTTT.

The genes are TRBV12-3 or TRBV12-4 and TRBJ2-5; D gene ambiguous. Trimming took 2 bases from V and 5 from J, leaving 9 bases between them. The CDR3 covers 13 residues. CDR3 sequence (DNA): TGTGCCAGCAGTTTAATGGGGATCGAGACCCAGTACTTC. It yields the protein CASSLMGIETQYF.

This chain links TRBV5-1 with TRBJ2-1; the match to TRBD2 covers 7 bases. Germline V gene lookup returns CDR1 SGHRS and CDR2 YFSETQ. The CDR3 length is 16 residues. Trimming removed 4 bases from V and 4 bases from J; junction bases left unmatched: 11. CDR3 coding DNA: TGCGCCAGCAGCCCATACACCGGGACTATATACAATGAGCAGTTCTTC. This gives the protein CASSPYTGTIYNEQFF.

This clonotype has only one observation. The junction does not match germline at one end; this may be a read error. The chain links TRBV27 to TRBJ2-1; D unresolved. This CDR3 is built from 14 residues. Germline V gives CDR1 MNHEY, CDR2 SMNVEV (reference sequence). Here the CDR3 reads CASSWSSSYNGQFF. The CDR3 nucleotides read TGTGCCAGCAGTTGGTCCAGCTCCTACAATGGGCAGTTCTTC.

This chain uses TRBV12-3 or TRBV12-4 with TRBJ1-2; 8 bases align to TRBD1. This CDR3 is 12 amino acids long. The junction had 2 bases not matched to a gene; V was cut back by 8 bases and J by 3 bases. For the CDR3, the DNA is TGTGCCAGCCAGGGGGCCCACTATGGCTACACCTTC. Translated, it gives CASQGAHYGYTF.

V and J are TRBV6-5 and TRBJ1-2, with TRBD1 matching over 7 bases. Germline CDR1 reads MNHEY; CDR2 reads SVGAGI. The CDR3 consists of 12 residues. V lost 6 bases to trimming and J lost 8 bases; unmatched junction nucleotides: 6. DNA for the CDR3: TGTGCCAGCAGGCACAGGGGAGGGGGCTACACCTTC. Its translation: CASRHRGGGYTF.

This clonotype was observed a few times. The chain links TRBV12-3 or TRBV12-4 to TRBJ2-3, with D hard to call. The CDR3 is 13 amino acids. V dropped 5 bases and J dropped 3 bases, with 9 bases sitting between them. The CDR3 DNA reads TGTGCCAGCAGTCTCCATGGAACAGATACGCAGTATTTT. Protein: CASSLHGTDTQYF.

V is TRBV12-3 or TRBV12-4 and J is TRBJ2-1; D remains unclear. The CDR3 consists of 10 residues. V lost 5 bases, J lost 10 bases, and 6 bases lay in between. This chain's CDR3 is CASSVREQFF. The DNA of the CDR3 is TGTGCCAGCAGTGTGCGGGAGCAGTTCTTC.